One sample yielded the 23 T cell receptor beta chains listed below, sequenced in a study of patients and donors after allogeneic stem cell transplantation. From the RT-PCR reads, TCRdb called clonotypes with MiXCR, one entry per CDR3 protein. This sample carries 800,000 to 1,000,000 distinct CDR3 sequences, roughly 17% of them seen once, and the ten largest clones take under 6.5%. The source material was blood, either unsorted or a sorted T cell fraction (not recorded which). Receptors were obtained from a human donor who was either an allogeneic HSCT recipient or a stem cell or donor lymphocyte infusion donor (not recorded which). It is not recorded whose cells these are; they may come from a transplant donor.

This clonotype was detected many times. This chain uses TRBV12-3 or TRBV12-4 with TRBJ2-2; weak D call: TRBD1 (6 bases). This CDR3 spans 15 amino acids. Trimming pared 6 bases from V and 2 bases from J, leaving 13 bases between. CDR3: CASRPGQKNTGELFF. The DNA of the CDR3 is TGTGCCAGCAGACCCGGACAGAAAAACACCGGGGAGCTGTTTTTT.

The rearrangement uses TRBV12-3 or TRBV12-4 and TRBJ1-2; D remains ambiguous. This CDR3 is built from 11 residues. The germline V and J ends were trimmed by 9 bases and 7 bases, with 12 bases remaining between them. The DNA for the CDR3 is TGTGCCAGTCGACGTTTAGGTGGCTACACCTTC. It specifies CASRRLGGYTF.

This sequence joins TRBV9 and TRBJ2-3; 12 bases fit TRBD2. This CDR3 comprises 18 residues. Trimming at V came to 1 base and at J to 1 base, leaving 7 bases not matched to a gene. The V gene's germline CDR1 is SGDLS and CDR2 YYNGEE. The CDR3 DNA follows: TGTGCCAGCAGCGTACAGGAGCGGACTAGCGGGGGCACAGATACGCAGTATTTT. The encoded protein is CASSVQERTSGGTDTQYF.

This clonotype has at least ten counts. The rearrangement links TRBV24-1 to TRBJ2-1, with 13 bases that match TRBD2. Germline CDR1 and CDR2: KGHDR and SFDVKD. V lost 3 bases, J lost 7 bases, and 5 bases stayed unmatched. CDR3 size: 16 residues. The CDR3 DNA sequence: TGTGCCACCAGTGATCCGGGACTAGCGGGAATAAATGAGCAGTTCTTC. As protein: CATSDPGLAGINEQFF.

This chain joins TRBV2 and TRBJ1-5; 8 nucleotides align to TRBD1. The CDR3 covers 17 residues. Germline CDR1 is SNHLY and CDR2 is FYNNEI. The V gene end was trimmed by 5 bases and the J gene end by 1 base; junction bases not matched to a gene: 10. CDR3 in DNA: TGTGCCAGCAGTTTTATACCGGGACAGGCCAGCAATCAGCCCCAGCATTTT. Protein product: CASSFIPGQASNQPQHF.

The sample holds a few counts of this clonotype. The genes are TRBV20-1 and TRBJ1-2, with a possible D match to TRBD1 (5 bases). Trimming took off 6 bases at V and 4 bases at J, with 15 bases between the two ends. The germline V gene encodes CDR1 DFQATT and CDR2 SNEGSKA (reference sequence). CDR3 size: 13 residues. CDR3 region: CSALLPGGYGYTF. CDR3 sequence (DNA): TGCAGTGCCCTACTCCCCGGGGGCTATGGCTACACCTTC.

The CDR3 protein is CASSSGVAGVTDTQYF. Written as DNA, the CDR3 is TGTGCCAGCAGCTCCGGGGTAGCGGGGGTCACAGATACGCAGTATTTT. V is TRBV9 and J is TRBJ2-3; 9 bases match TRBD2. Germline V gene sequence: CDR1 SGDLS, CDR2 YYNGEE. The junction had 8 bases not matched to a gene; V was cut back by 4 bases and J by 2 bases. The CDR3 has 16 amino acids.

This chain uses TRBV5-1 with TRBJ1-1, with D possibly being TRBD1 (5 bases). Deletions cut 1 base from V and 5 bases from J, with 15 bases between. Germline V gene sequence: CDR1 SGHRS, CDR2 YFSETQ. This CDR3 has 15 residues. The CDR3: CASSLQGQGRTEAFF. In nucleotides, the CDR3 is TGCGCCAGCAGCTTGCAAGGGCAGGGTCGGACTGAAGCTTTCTTT.

J is TRBJ2-1 and V is TRBV9; D not resolved. Per germline, CDR1 SGDLS and CDR2 YYNGEE. The CDR3 sequence is 12 residues long. V was trimmed by 3 bases and J by 9 bases, leaving 10 bases between them. For the CDR3, the DNA is TGTGCCAGCAGCGAAGTAGTGGGTGAGCAGTTCTTC. Its translation: CASSEVVGEQFF.

This clonotype has more than one count but fewer than ten. V is TRBV11-3 and J is TRBJ2-3; the D gene is possibly TRBD2 (6 bases). V lost 5 bases to trimming and J lost 6 bases, with 21 bases between them. Germline assignment: CDR1 SGHNT and CDR2 YENEEA. The CDR3 sequence is 16 residues long. The CDR3 protein is CASSHPPRGTGDTQYF. In nucleotides, the CDR3 is TGTGCCAGCAGCCACCCCCCGCGGGGAACTGGGGATACGCAGTATTTT.

This clonotype was detected ten times or more. The gene calls are TRBV5-1 and TRBJ2-7; D may be TRBD1 (5 bases). Trimming pared 2 bases from V and 1 base from J, leaving 7 bases between. The CDR3 spans 13 residues. Germline CDR1 SGHRS, CDR2 YFSETQ. In DNA, the CDR3 is TGCGCCAGCAGCTTACAGGAGTCCTACGAGCAGTACTTC. Its protein is CASSLQESYEQYF.

In its sample, this clonotype was seen a few times. The rearrangement joins TRBV7-9 to TRBJ1-4, with TRBD1 as a possible D gene (5 bases). Germline assignment: CDR1 SEHNR and CDR2 FQNEAQ (reference sequence). The CDR3 has 16 amino acids. V was cut by 2 bases and J by 4 bases, with 14 bases left in between. The CDR3 DNA reads as TGTGCCAGCAGCTTATTCGCAGGGACGGTTAATGAAAAACTGTTTTTT. It encodes CASSLFAGTVNEKLFF. Full variable domain (missing parts from reference TRBV7-9 and TRBJ1-4): DTGVSQNPRHKITKRGQNVTFRCDPISEHNRLYWYRQTLGQGPEFLTYFQNEAQLEKSRLLSDRFSAERPKGSFSTLEIQRTEQGDSAMYLCASSLFAGTVNEKLFFGSGTQLSVL.

The chain combines TRBV7-9 with TRBJ2-1; 8 nucleotides match TRBD1. The germline gives CDR1 SEHNR, CDR2 FQNEAQ (reference sequence). J was trimmed by 3 bases and V by 7 bases; bases with no gene match: 8. The CDR3 extends over 15 amino acids. The CDR3 loop is CASNPGQGLYNEQFF. DNA of the CDR3: TGTGCCAGCAACCCCGGACAGGGACTCTACAATGAGCAGTTCTTC.

CDR3 in DNA: TGTGCCAGCAGCTTAGGGACAGGGGGCGCTTATGGCTACACCTTC. Protein product: CASSLGTGGAYGYTF. This chain links TRBV7-2 with TRBJ1-2; 11 bases line up with TRBD1. Germline V lookup: CDR1 SGHTA, CDR2 FQGNSA. The CDR3 consists of 15 residues. J was trimmed by 5 bases and V by 1 base; bases with no gene match: 3. The entire variable domain, with the rest obtained from reference TRBV7-2 and TRBJ1-2, is as follows: GAGVSQSPSNKVTEKGKDVELRCDPISGHTALYWYRQSLGQGLEFLIYFQGNSAPDKSGLPSDRFSAERTGGSVSTLTIQRTQQEDSAVYLCASSLGTGGAYGYTFGSGTRLTVV.

A few counts support this clonotype. The chain has TRBV7-8 and TRBJ2-2, with D tentatively TRBD2 (6 bases). Germline values: CDR1 SGHVS, CDR2 FQNEAQ. V was cut by 2 bases and J by 4 bases, with 11 bases left in between. CDR3 size: 15 residues. This CDR3 reads CASSLRRDLTGELFF. DNA of the CDR3: TGTGCCAGCAGCTTAAGGCGGGACCTCACCGGGGAGCTGTTTTTT.

This clonotype occurred many times. J is TRBJ2-2 and V is TRBV12-3 or TRBV12-4; 10 bases line up with TRBD2. The CDR3 is 15 amino acids. With 5 bases clipped from V and 1 base from J, the junction kept 1 base outside the gene matches. The CDR3 spells CASSPSGGNTGELFF. CDR3 DNA: TGTGCCAGCAGTCCTAGCGGGGGGAACACCGGGGAGCTGTTTTTT.

This clonotype was counted between two and nine times. The chain joins TRBV5-1 to TRBJ2-2; 9 nucleotides agree with TRBD2. The CDR3 has 15 residues. CDR1 and CDR2 from the germline V gene are SGHRS and YFSETQ. Trimming took 3 bases from V and 5 from J; bases not matched to a gene: 5. The CDR3 nucleotides are TGCGCCAGCAGCTCGAATAGCGGGGGTACCGGGGAGCTGTTTTTT. Protein: CASSSNSGGTGELFF.

The rearrangement uses TRBV5-1 and TRBJ2-4, with 7 nucleotides matching TRBD1. After removal of 4 bases from V and 1 base from J, the junction contained 17 bases not matched to a gene. Germline assignment: CDR1 SGHRS and CDR2 YFSETQ. The CDR3 has 19 amino acids. The CDR3 sequence is CASSPRDSLKGLAKNIQYF. The CDR3 region has the DNA TGCGCCAGCAGCCCCCGGGACAGTCTGAAGGGGCTTGCCAAAAACATTCAGTACTTC.

This clonotype occurred many times. The V gene is TRBV20-1, the J gene TRBJ2-5, with D unresolved. The CDR3 consists of 14 residues. CDR1 is DFQATT and CDR2 is SNEGSKA in the germline V gene (reference sequence). Trimming left V 3 bases short and J 1 base short, with 12 bases between. This CDR3 is CSASGGRFQETQYF. The CDR3 DNA reads as TGCAGTGCTAGTGGCGGACGCTTCCAAGAGACCCAGTACTTC.

The J gene is TRBJ1-4, the V gene TRBV12-3 or TRBV12-4, with D perhaps matching TRBD1 (5 bases). With 3 bases removed from V and 0 bases from J, the gap between germline ends came to 17 bases. The CDR3 is made up of 18 amino acids. The CDR3 sequence: CASSFSLRDGATNEKLFF. CDR3 sequence (DNA): TGTGCCAGCAGTTTCTCCCTCAGGGACGGCGCAACTAATGAAAAACTGTTTTTT.

The chain links TRBV10-3 to TRBJ1-2; TRBD1 agrees at 8 bases. CDR3 size: 16 residues. Unmatched junction bases numbered 11, after V lost 6 bases and J lost 2 bases. CDR1 is ENHRY, CDR2 SYGVKD, per germline. Here the CDR3 reads CAIRAFDRGPNYGYTF. The CDR3 region has the DNA TGTGCCATCAGGGCATTTGACAGGGGCCCAAACTATGGCTACACCTTC.

This clonotype occurred many times. The chain couples TRBV7-9 to TRBJ2-7; perhaps D is TRBD1 or TRBD2 (5 bases each). Trimming took off 2 bases at V and 1 base at J, with 12 bases between the two ends. This CDR3 has 15 amino acids. CDR1 and CDR2 (germline): SEHNR, FQNEAQ (reference sequence). CDR3 nucleotide sequence: TGTGCCAGCAGCTTATCCGGGACGGATTCCTACGAGCAGTACTTC. It yields the protein CASSLSGTDSYEQYF.

V and J are TRBV12-3 or TRBV12-4 and TRBJ2-7; 14 bases fit TRBD2. CDR3 size: 15 residues. The V segment lost 5 bases and the J segment 6 bases; nucleotides outside the gene matches: 6. CDR3 protein: CASSPGTSGRGEQYF. CDR3 bases: TGTGCCAGCAGTCCCGGGACTAGCGGGAGAGGCGAGCAGTACTTC.